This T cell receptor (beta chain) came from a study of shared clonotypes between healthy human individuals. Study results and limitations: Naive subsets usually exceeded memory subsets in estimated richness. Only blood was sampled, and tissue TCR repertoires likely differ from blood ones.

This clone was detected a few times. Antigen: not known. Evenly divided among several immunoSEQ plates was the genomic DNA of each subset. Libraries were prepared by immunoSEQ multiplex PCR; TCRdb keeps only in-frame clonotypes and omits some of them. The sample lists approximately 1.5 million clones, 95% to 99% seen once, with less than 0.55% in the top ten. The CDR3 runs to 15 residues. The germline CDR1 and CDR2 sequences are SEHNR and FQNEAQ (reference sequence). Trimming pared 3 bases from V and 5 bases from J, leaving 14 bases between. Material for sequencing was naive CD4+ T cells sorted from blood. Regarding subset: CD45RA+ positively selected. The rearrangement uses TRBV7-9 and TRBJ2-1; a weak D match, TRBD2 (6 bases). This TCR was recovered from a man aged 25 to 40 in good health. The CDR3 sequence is CASSFRGEAHNEQFF. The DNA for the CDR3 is TGTGCCAGCAGCTTCCGCGGGGAGGCCCACAATGAGCAGTTCTTC.